This T cell receptor (beta chain) stems from a study of cytomegalovirus exposure and HLA in healthy donors. Turning to the study itself: It was reported in a later analysis that the same platform had been used for the approximately 120 validation repertoires as for the approximately 700 first-cohort repertoires.

Study-level results: Whilst most TCR sequences proved rare, a subset of public TCRs occurred across many donors. In a later analysis, first-cohort TCR clusters were found to tend to co-occur in the 100 to 150 validation repertoires.

Trimming at V came to 5 bases and at J to 4 bases, leaving 9 bases not matched to a gene. This CDR3 has 15 amino acids. In germline, CDR1 is SEHNR, CDR2 FQNEAQ (reference sequence). This table comes from immunoSEQ multiplex PCR, and its TCRdb copy is limited to in-frame clones, with some not included. The repertoire includes nearly 110,000 clones, less than 90% of them detected once, and around 1.9% sits in the top ten. This clone was counted a single time. What it binds is unknown. From the roughly 120-subject validation cohort, which was separate from the approximately 670-subject first cohort, the donors were drawn.

The chain uses TRBV7-9 and TRBJ2-7; 9 nucleotides line up with TRBD1. This clonotype was obtained from a woman under 30 in good health and CMV-seropositive. The specimen was PBMCs. CDR3 sequence reads: CASSPRTGAGYEQYF. The CDR3 DNA follows: TGTGCCAGCAGCCCGAGGACAGGGGCCGGATACGAGCAGTACTTC.